The 17 T cell receptor beta chains presented below share a single source sample, sequenced in a study of CD8 T cells in ankylosing spondylitis. TCRdb re-analysed the 5' RACE reads in MiXCR, keeping a single row per CDR3 protein. Of 150,000 to 200,000 distinct CDR3 sequences listed, roughly 13% were seen once; the top ten hold approximately 10%. Material: blood, either unsorted or a sorted T cell fraction (not recorded which). The receptors stem from a female donor with ankylosing spondylitis or in good health (not recorded which).

This clonotype has a count of ten or more. The chain couples TRBV6-1 to TRBJ1-1, with D hard to call. The CDR3 is made up of 13 amino acids. Trimming took 6 bases from V and 3 from J, leaving 11 bases between them. CDR1 is MNHNS and CDR2 is SASEGT in the germline V gene. CDR3 sequence reads: CASSLPSHTEAFF. The CDR3 nucleotides are TGTGCCAGCAGCCTGCCCTCGCACACTGAAGCTTTCTTT.

This clonotype was seen a few times. The V call is TRBV12-3 or TRBV12-4, the J call TRBJ1-5; tentatively, D is TRBD1 (5 bases). This CDR3 has 18 residues. V gave up 5 bases and J gave up 10 bases, with 30 bases separating them. CDR3 in amino acids: CASSHWGFRLGTLGPQHF. CDR3 in DNA: TGTGCCAGCAGTCACTGGGGGTTCCGCCTTGGGACTTTGGGCCCCCAGCATTTT.

This clonotype was observed a few times. The chain joins TRBV6-1 to TRBJ1-5; D unresolved. This CDR3 contains 13 residues. Germline V gene lookup returns CDR1 MNHNS and CDR2 SASEGT. V dropped 5 bases and J dropped 7 bases, with 12 bases sitting between them. The CDR3 region is CASSRNTRQPQHF. The CDR3 bases are TGTGCCAGCAGTCGTAATACACGACAGCCCCAGCATTTT.

This clonotype showed up many times. The chain uses TRBV4-1 and TRBJ1-3; unclear D gene. Germline V gene sequence: CDR1 MGHRA, CDR2 YSYEKL. The CDR3 sequence is 13 residues long. V lost 2 bases, J lost 4 bases, and 6 bases lay in between. Here the CDR3 reads CASSQPGGNTIYF. The DNA for the CDR3 is TGCGCCAGCAGCCAACCGGGGGGAAACACCATATATTTT.

In its sample, this clonotype was seen many times. J is TRBJ2-2 and V is TRBV6-1, with 10 bases fitting TRBD2. This CDR3 spans 15 amino acids. The V segment lost 5 bases and the J segment 3 bases; nucleotides outside the gene matches: 3. Germline V lookup: CDR1 MNHNS, CDR2 SASEGT. The CDR3 DNA reads TGTGCCAGCAGTACCGGGACTAGCGACACCGGGGAGCTGTTTTTT. This encodes CASSTGTSDTGELFF.

This clonotype showed up just a few times. The chain has TRBV15 and TRBJ2-2, with TRBD2 matching over 7 bases. Trimming removed 3 bases from V and 1 base from J; junction bases left unmatched: 14. The CDR3 contains 19 residues. Germline CDR1 and CDR2: LNHNV and YYDKDF (reference sequence). The CDR3 protein is CATSRITYRDYLNTGELFF. The CDR3 DNA is TGTGCCACCAGCAGGATAACCTACCGGGACTACTTGAACACCGGGGAGCTGTTTTTT.

This clonotype was observed a few times. V and J are TRBV12-3 or TRBV12-4 and TRBJ1-3; 7 bases are a match to TRBD1. The junction had 11 bases not matched to a gene; V was cut back by 6 bases and J by 6 bases. This CDR3 has 15 residues. The CDR3 DNA sequence: TGTGCCAGCAGCCCTAGCACAGGGGTCGTAAACACCATATATTTT. As protein: CASSPSTGVVNTIYF.

This clonotype was seen more than once but under ten times. V is TRBV11-3 and J is TRBJ2-1, with 7 positions matching TRBD1. Germline CDR1 and CDR2: SGHNT and YENEEA. The CDR3 is made up of 14 amino acids. V lost 3 bases to trimming and J lost 7 bases; unmatched junction nucleotides: 6. DNA of the CDR3: TGTGCCAGCAGCTTCGGGACAGTGGGGAATGAGCAGTTCTTC. Protein product: CASSFGTVGNEQFF. Full variable domain (remainder filled in from reference TRBV11-3 and TRBJ2-1): EAGVVQSPRYKIIEKKQPVAFWCNPISGHNTLYWYLQNLGQGPELLIRYENEEAVDDSQLPKDRFSAERLKGVDSTLKIQPAELGDSAVYLCASSFGTVGNEQFFGPGTRLTVL.

This clonotype was seen a handful of times. The CDR3 region is CASSVYDSASSGNTIYF. CDR3 DNA sequence: TGTGCCAGCAGCGTTTACGATTCAGCATCCTCTGGAAACACCATATATTTT. The V gene is TRBV9, the J gene TRBJ1-3; no reliable D call. CDR3 length: 17 amino acids. The V gene's germline CDR1 is SGDLS and CDR2 YYNGEE. V was pared by 2 bases and J by 0 bases, with 15 bases between.

The chain uses TRBV9 and TRBJ2-2; D gene uncertain. Trimming cost V 4 bases and J 2 bases, with 15 bases left between them. This CDR3 spans 16 amino acids. The germline gives CDR1 SGDLS, CDR2 YYNGEE. CDR3 loop: CASSSTFHTNTGELFF. Written as DNA, the CDR3 is TGTGCCAGCAGCTCGACGTTTCACACAAACACCGGGGAGCTGTTTTTT.

The chain couples TRBV30 to TRBJ2-3; a possible D gene is TRBD1 (6 bases). The CDR3 length is 14 residues. The V gene's germline CDR1 is GTSNPN and CDR2 SVGIG (reference sequence). Trimming took off 5 bases at V and 5 bases at J, with 17 bases between the two ends. The CDR3 is CAWETGRLVDTQYF. The CDR3 nucleotides are TGTGCCTGGGAAACAGGGAGATTGGTAGATACGCAGTATTTT.

In this sample, this clonotype turned up a few times. This chain connects TRBV24-1 to TRBJ1-3, with unresolved D. Trimming pared 5 bases from V and 3 bases from J, leaving 1 base between. CDR1 and CDR2 from the germline V gene are KGHDR and SFDVKD. The CDR3 consists of 11 residues. CDR3 sequence reads: CATSGGNTIYF. CDR3 sequence (DNA): TGTGCCACCAGTGGTGGAAACACCATATATTTT.

This clonotype has only a few counts. The chain is built from TRBV11-2 and TRBJ2-3, with D perhaps TRBD1 or TRBD2 (6 bases each). The CDR3 has 20 amino acids. V was shortened by 5 bases and J by 2 bases, with 29 bases between the two germline ends. Per germline, CDR1 SGHAT and CDR2 FQNNGV. DNA for the CDR3: TGTGCCAGCAGCCCCGGCGGGACACAACTAAACGCGTTAACCACAGATACGCAGTATTTT. It codes for CASSPGGTQLNALTTDTQYF.

This clonotype was detected many times. This rearrangement joins TRBV10-3 to TRBJ1-5; D perhaps matches TRBD1 (6 bases). Per the germline V gene, CDR1 is ENHRY and CDR2 is SYGVKD. The CDR3 runs to 18 residues. V was clipped by 3 bases and J by 0 bases, with 18 bases between them. DNA for the CDR3: TGTGCCATCAGTGATGGGGACATCGCCAGCCATAGCAATCAGCCCCAGCATTTT. This encodes CAISDGDIASHSNQPQHF.

V usage is TRBV6-1 and J usage is TRBJ2-1; a possible D gene is TRBD2 (6 bases). Looked up from germline, CDR1 is MNHNS and CDR2 is SASEGT. This CDR3 comprises 19 residues. V lost 0 bases, J lost 2 bases, and 20 bases lay in between. The DNA for the CDR3 is TGTGCCAGCAGTGAAGCGGGAGGATTCAGCAGTGTCGCCTACAATGAGCAGTTCTTC. Protein product: CASSEAGGFSSVAYNEQFF.

This clonotype occurred many times. The rearrangement links TRBV7-2 to TRBJ2-2; D might be TRBD1 or TRBD2, each matching 5 bases. This CDR3 is built from 17 residues. V was clipped by 5 bases and J by 7 bases, with 23 bases between them. Germline V gene lookup returns CDR1 SGHTA and CDR2 FQGNSA. CDR3 protein: CASSADWGPAGVGELFF. CDR3 sequence (DNA): TGTGCCAGCAGCGCCGACTGGGGACCAGCTGGTGTCGGGGAGCTGTTTTTT.

A remark on this clonotype: This may arise from a read error, as a much more abundant clone is one base away. J is TRBJ2-1 and V is TRBV4-2; 9 bases map to TRBD1. Germline V gene lookup returns CDR1 LGHNA and CDR2 YNFKEQ. CDR3 size: 13 residues. CDR3 sequence: CTSSQGTGSEQFF. The CDR3 DNA follows: TGTACCAGCAGCCAAGGGACAGGGAGTGAGCAGTTCTTC.